A selection of T cell receptor beta chains follows, all from one sample in a study of blood T cells in healthy people across ages. MiXCR was run by TCRdb on the 5' RACE reads, yielding one entry per CDR3 protein. The table records some 1.4 million distinct CDR3 sequences, 35% to 45% of them present only once. The source material was blood. The receptors here all came from a young woman in good health. Both conserved end residues are part of each CDR3. D genes are given only for firm matches. A clone size is listed for some rows: how often the clone was seen (once, few, many), or a class if it is expanded.

CDR3nt	CDR3aa	j_gene	d_gene	v_gene	abundance
TGCGCCAGCAGTGAGTCGCACGCTTCAAACTATGGCTACACCTTC	CASSESHASNYGYTF	TRBJ1-2	NA	TRBV10-1	NA
TGTGCCAGCAGCTTGGGGGGAAATGGATCACCCCTCCACTTT	CASSLGGNGSPLHF	TRBJ1-6	NA	TRBV11-2	NA
TGTGCCACGCTTAGCGGGGGCGATTCCTGCGAGCAGTACTTC	CATLSGGDSCEQYF	TRBJ2-7	TRBD2	TRBV10-3	NA
TGTGCCAGCAGGGGGGACGGCCACAATGAGCAGTTCTTC	CASRGDGHNEQFF	TRBJ2-1	NA	TRBV6-2/TRBV6-3	NA
TGTGCCAGCAGCTTATTGTTTGCGGGGGCGTCAGATACGCAGTATTTT	CASSLLFAGASDTQYF	TRBJ2-3	NA	TRBV7-9	many
TGTGCCAGCAGCCCGACCGGGTGGAAGAACACTGAAGCTTTCTTT	CASSPTGWKNTEAFF	TRBJ1-1	NA	TRBV9	few
TGTGCCAGCAGCCTTTTTAGGCAGGGGGCGTCCTACAATGAGCAGTACTTC	CASSLFRQGASYNEQYF	TRBJ2-7	TRBD1	TRBV7-9	NA
TGCAGTGCTAGAGTGGGCAGCGGGGGGGCCAAAAACATTCAGTACTTC	CSARVGSGGAKNIQYF	TRBJ2-4	TRBD2	TRBV20-1	NA
TGTGCCAGCAGCTTAGTCCAGGGGGATGAAAAACTGTTTTTT	CASSLVQGDEKLFF	TRBJ1-4	TRBD1	TRBV7-9	NA
TGTGCCAGCGTACGACTAGCGGCGAACACCGGGGAGCTGTTTTTT	CASVRLAANTGELFF	TRBJ2-2	TRBD2	TRBV28	once
TGTGCCAGCCGGGGGACAGGAAAGGGGGGGAACTATGGCTACACCTTC	CASRGTGKGGNYGYTF	TRBJ1-2	TRBD1	TRBV9	once
TGTGCCAGCAGTGCCAGCGGGGGCACAGATACGCGGTATTTT	CASSASGGTDTRYF	TRBJ2-3	TRBD2	TRBV11-2	NA
TGCAGTGTACGGGTTCGAGTCGATGAGCAGTTCTTC	CSVRVRVDEQFF	TRBJ2-1	NA	TRBV20-1	NA
TGTGCCAGCAGTTTAAGGCTACAAGCTTTCTTT	CASSLRLQAFF	TRBJ1-1	NA	TRBV12-3/TRBV12-4	NA
TGCGCCAGCAGCTCAGTCGCCCATGAGCAGTACTTC	CASSSVAHEQYF	TRBJ2-5	NA	TRBV5-1	NA
TGTGCCATCAGTGAGTCGGGGAAGTTCTACGAGCAGTACTTC	CAISESGKFYEQYF	TRBJ2-7	NA	TRBV10-3	NA
TGTGCCAGCAGTGAAAGGCTACAGGCTGAGCAGTTCTTC	CASSERLQAEQFF	TRBJ2-1	NA	TRBV25-1	NA
TGTGCCAGCAGTTTAGGGACACGGCTGAACACTGAAGCTTTCTTT	CASSLGTRLNTEAFF	TRBJ1-1	NA	TRBV28	few
TGTGCCAGCCGATGGACTAGCGGCCCTGAGCAGTTCTTC	CASRWTSGPEQFF	TRBJ2-1	TRBD2	TRBV9	few
TGTGCCAGCGAGGGGTTTTTGACAGATACGCAGTATTTT	CASEGFLTDTQYF	TRBJ2-3	NA	TRBV7-9	few
TGCAGTGCTAGAGATAGGAGGTTAGGGGGGATGAACACTGAAGCTTTCTTT	CSARDRRLGGMNTEAFF	TRBJ1-1	NA	TRBV20-1	NA
TGTGCCAGCAGTTTCCCCCACGGGACAGCGTCCGACTCCTACGAGCAGTACTTC	CASSFPHGTASDSYEQYF	TRBJ2-7	TRBD1	TRBV27	NA
TGCAGCGGAGGAGGGACTAGCGGACAAGAGACCCAGTACTTC	CSGGGTSGQETQYF	TRBJ2-5	TRBD2	TRBV29-1	many
TGTGCCAGCAGCGTAGTTGCAGGGCGCTACACCTTC	CASSVVAGRYTF	TRBJ1-2	NA	TRBV9	NA
TGTGCCAGCAGCTTATCCCCGGACGGGGAGCTGTTTTTT	CASSLSPDGELFF	TRBJ2-2	NA	TRBV7-3	NA
TGTGCCAGCAGTGAAGCCGGTGGGGGTGACTACACCTTC	CASSEAGGGDYTF	TRBJ1-2	NA	TRBV6-1	NA
TGTGCCAGCAGCTTGGCAATGGAGAGAGAGACCCAGTACTTC	CASSLAMERETQYF	TRBJ2-5	NA	TRBV5-6	few
TGTGCCAGCAGCCAATTCCAGGGAGTTGCTAACTATGGCTACACCTTC	CASSQFQGVANYGYTF	TRBJ1-2	NA	TRBV3-1	NA
TGTGCCAGCAGCCACCCTTGGACCAGCCCCGTTAACTATGGCTACACCTTC	CASSHPWTSPVNYGYTF	TRBJ1-2	NA	TRBV3-1	NA
TGTGCCAGCAGCCTCATACCCCAGGGGGGGTACGAGCAGTACTTC	CASSLIPQGGYEQYF	TRBJ2-7	NA	TRBV7-2	few
TGCAGTGCTAGAGATGGGACGGAGAGCTCCTATAATTCACCCCTCCACTTT	CSARDGTESSYNSPLHF	TRBJ1-6	NA	TRBV20-1	NA